A selection of T cell receptor beta chains follows, all from one sample in a study of Ad26.COV2.S vaccination and SARS-CoV-2 variants. Assay used: immunoSEQ multiplex PCR; TCRdb lists only in-frame clones, some missing. The table records tens of thousands of clones, approximately 83% of them present only once. The sequenced sample was peripheral blood, obtained after recovery from COVID-19. The receptor source for this set is a human donor who had recovered from COVID-19. Both conserved end residues are part of each CDR3. The D gene is left open where the match is weak. Rows give clone size only sometimes, using once, few, many, or a class for an expanded clone.

-	-	TRBJ1-6	TRBV6-5	TGTGCCAGCAGTTACTCGGGACTCCGTGGGGATTCACCCCTCCACTTT	CASSYSGLRGDSPLHF
-	TRBD2	TRBJ2-5	TRBV5-1	TGCGCCAGCAGCTTACTAGCGCACCAAGAGACCCAGTACTTC	CASSLLAHQETQYF
-	TRBD1	TRBJ1-1	TRBV5-1	TGCGCCAGCAGCTTACCCACAGGGGGGAACACTGAAGCTTTCTTT	CASSLPTGGNTEAFF
-	-	TRBJ2-3	TRBV30	TGTGCCTGGGCCTATTCTACCAATACGCAGTATTTT	CAWAYSTNTQYF
-	TRBD1	TRBJ1-2	TRBV5-1	TGCGCCAGCAGCTTGACACCCCGACAGGGTAGAGGCTACACCTTC	CASSLTPRQGRGYTF
-	TRBD2	TRBJ2-5	TRBV30	TGTGCCTGGGGGGGAGGGACCTCAGCGGGAGAGACCCAGTACTTC	CAWGGGTSAGETQYF
-	TRBD2	TRBJ2-3	TRBV18	TGTGCCAGCTCCCCGCCGGGACTAGCATTTAGGGCAGATACGCAGTATTTT	CASSPPGLAFRADTQYF
-	-	TRBJ2-3	TRBV11-2	TGTGCCAGCAGCTACACAGGGTCGGCAAATACGCAGTATTTT	CASSYTGSANTQYF
-	-	TRBJ1-2	TRBV9	TGTGCCAGCAGCGTAGTGGGGCCAGCTAACTATGGCTACACCTTC	CASSVVGPANYGYTF
-	-	TRBJ1-1	TRBV25-1	TGTGCCAGCAGTGAATTTGGGGGAGGGACTGAAGCTTTCTTT	CASSEFGGGTEAFF
-	-	TRBJ1-1	TRBV7-6	TGTGCCAGCAGCTTAGTACAGGGCACTGAAGCTTTCTTT	CASSLVQGTEAFF
-	-	TRBJ2-3	TRBV21-1	TGTGCAGCAGCAGCAGAGCGGGAGTGGTATACGCAGTATTTT	CAAAAEREWYTQYF
-	-	TRBJ2-1	TRBV5-1	TGCGCCAGCAGCTTGGCTGGGGTGAGAGAGGAGCAGTTCTTC	CASSLAGVREEQFF
many	-	TRBJ1-1	TRBV3-1/TRBV3-2	TGTGCCAGCAGCCTACAGTTGAACACTGAAGCTTTCTTT	CASSLQLNTEAFF
-	-	TRBJ1-5	TRBV6-5	TGTGCCACCAGGGAGATACACTACAATCAGCCCCAGCATTTT	CATREIHYNQPQHF
-	-	TRBJ1-5	TRBV6-5	TGTGCCACCCGAGAGGCCCTACCTTATCAGCCCCAGCATTTT	CATREALPYQPQHF
-	TRBD1	TRBJ2-7	TRBV5-1	TGCGCCAGCAGCCCGGGGGACAGGGTTATTTACGAGCAGTACTTC	CASSPGDRVIYEQYF
-	-	TRBJ1-4	TRBV18	TGTGCCAGCTCACCACCGGTCAACGCTGAAAAACTGTTTTTT	CASSPPVNAEKLFF
-	-	TRBJ1-2	TRBV19	TGTGCCAGTAGTGACCTATATGGCTACACCTTC	CASSDLYGYTF
few	-	TRBJ1-1	TRBV5-1	TGCGCCAGCAGCTTGGATGAGGGAGGCGTGAACACTGAAGCTTTCTTT	CASSLDEGGVNTEAFF
once	-	TRBJ1-5	TRBV19	TGTGCCAGTACGGTACAGGTCAATCAGCCCCAGCATTTT	CASTVQVNQPQHF
-	TRBD2	TRBJ2-5	TRBV7-3	TGTGCCAGCAGCTTAGCGGGGGGGCCGATAGAGACCCAGTACTTC	CASSLAGGPIETQYF
-	TRBD1	TRBJ1-5	TRBV2	TGTGCCAGCAGTGGGGGAGGGGGCGTTGGCAATCAGCCCCAGCATTTT	CASSGGGGVGNQPQHF
once	-	TRBJ2-1	TRBV24-1	TGTGCCACCAGTGACCCGGGGCCTGATGAGCAGTTCTTC	CATSDPGPDEQFF
-	-	TRBJ1-2	TRBV27	TGTGCCAGCAGTCTGATCTTGGGGGCGCGAAACTATGGCTACACCTTC	CASSLILGARNYGYTF
-	-	TRBJ2-2	TRBV3-1/TRBV3-2	TGTGCCAGCAGCCAAGGGACATTAGGTAACACCGGGGAGCTGTTTTTT	CASSQGTLGNTGELFF
-	TRBD1	TRBJ2-5	TRBV19	TGTGCCAGTAGTATAGTGGGACAGGGGGCAGGAGAGACCCAGTACTTC	CASSIVGQGAGETQYF
-	-	TRBJ2-1	TRBV5-1	TGCGCCAGCAGCTTGGGCTGGTATGAGCAGTTCTTC	CASSLGWYEQFF
-	-	TRBJ1-4	TRBV4-2	TGTGCCAGCAGCCAAGATCGGACTAATGAAAAACTGTTTTTT	CASSQDRTNEKLFF
once	-	TRBJ2-1	TRBV3-1/TRBV3-2	TGTGCCAGCAGCCAAGATAACTATAGGAATGAGCAGTTCTTC	CASSQDNYRNEQFF
once	-	TRBJ1-2	TRBV5-6	TGTGCCAGCAGCTTGGAGGGCAGGCTTAACTATGGCTACACCTTC	CASSLEGRLNYGYTF
-	-	TRBJ1-1	TRBV6-6	TGTGCCAGCAAACCCCCTAGGGCCGCTCATGAAGCTTTCTTT	CASKPPRAAHEAFF
once	TRBD2	TRBJ2-3	TRBV6-2/TRBV6-3	TGTGCCAGCAGTTACGGGACTAGCGGGAGGAGCACAGATACGCAGTATTTT	CASSYGTSGRSTDTQYF
-	TRBD1	TRBJ2-5	TRBV2	TGTGCCAGAGATACAGGGGACGGAGAGACCCAGTACTTC	CARDTGDGETQYF
few	TRBD1	TRBJ1-1	TRBV7-9	TGTGCCAGCAGCTTTTCTCGCGGACAGGGAAGGAGCACTGAAGCTTTCTTT	CASSFSRGQGRSTEAFF
-	-	TRBJ1-3	TRBV7-9	TGTGCCAGCAGCTTCAGCAATTCTGGAAACACCATATATTTT	CASSFSNSGNTIYF
few	TRBD1	TRBJ1-5	TRBV11-2	TGTGCCAGCAGCTTAGTTGGACAGGGGGGACAGCCCCAGCATTTT	CASSLVGQGGQPQHF
-	-	TRBJ2-3	TRBV5-1	TGCGCCAGCAGCTTGGATGCCTTTCAAAGGGCAGATACGCAGTATTTT	CASSLDAFQRADTQYF
-	-	TRBJ2-5	TRBV7-8	TGTGCCAGCAGCCAGGCGGCACCCCAAGAGACCCAGTACTTC	CASSQAAPQETQYF
-	TRBD2	TRBJ2-1	TRBV6-4	TGTGCCAGCAGTGACTCCTTAGGGCTAGCGGGGGCCCTGGGGGCGAACAATGAGCAGTTCTTC	CASSDSLGLAGALGANNEQFF
once	TRBD2	TRBJ2-1	TRBV25-1	TGTGCCAGCAGTCCGGGACTAGCAGGAAATGAGCAGTTCTTC	CASSPGLAGNEQFF
few	-	TRBJ2-1	TRBV6-5	TGTGCCAGCAGTTACACCGAGAAATCCTACAATGAGCAGTTCTTC	CASSYTEKSYNEQFF
-	-	TRBJ1-1	TRBV5-4	TGTGCCAGCAGCCCCGGGGTCGGAGCTTTCTTT	CASSPGVGAFF
few	TRBD1	TRBJ1-5	TRBV7-2	TGTGCCAGCAGCCCACAGGGGCTAAATCAGCCCCAGCATTTT	CASSPQGLNQPQHF
-	TRBD2	TRBJ2-5	TRBV3-1/TRBV3-2	TGTGCCAGCAGCCAAGACACCGCGCGGGAGGGCCTCGGGGAGACCCAGTACTTC	CASSQDTAREGLGETQYF
-	-	TRBJ2-7	TRBV5-1	TGCGCCAGCAGCTTGGACCCGAATAACTACGAGCAGTACTTC	CASSLDPNNYEQYF
few	-	TRBJ2-1	TRBV7-3	TGTGCCAGCAGCTTAAGCCGAGGCAATGAGCAGTTCTTC	CASSLSRGNEQFF
once	-	TRBJ2-3	TRBV10-3	TGTGCCATCAAAGAGCGACAGACTAGCACAGATACGCAGTATTTT	CAIKERQTSTDTQYF
once	-	TRBJ1-5	TRBV2	TGTGCCAGCAGTGGTGGTCTTGGGGGTAATGATCAGCCCCAGCATTTT	CASSGGLGGNDQPQHF
-	-	TRBJ1-1	TRBV27	TGTGCCAGCACCCTTCACCGGGGGGGACTGGCTTTCTTT	CASTLHRGGLAFF
-	-	TRBJ1-5	TRBV3-1/TRBV3-2	TGTGCCAGCAGCCGGGGACTTCATAGCAATCAGCCCCAGCATTTT	CASSRGLHSNQPQHF
-	-	TRBJ2-3	TRBV9	TGTGCCAGCAGCGTGGGTGGGGGACTTCAGCTGAAAGATACGCAGTATTTT	CASSVGGGLQLKDTQYF
once	-	TRBJ1-2	TRBV2	TGTGCCAGCAGTGGAGGGACGAGCTATGGCTACACCTTC	CASSGGTSYGYTF
-	-	TRBJ2-2	TRBV2	TGTGCCAGCAGTGGTCTGCGCGGGGGCGAGGGCACCGGGGAGCTGTTTTTT	CASSGLRGGEGTGELFF
-	-	TRBJ2-2	TRBV12-3/TRBV12-4	TGTGCCAGCAGTTTAGGTCTAACCGGGGAGCTGTTTTTT	CASSLGLTGELFF
-	-	TRBJ1-1	TRBV7-2	TGTGCCAGCAGCCCACAGGGACGGTTTGGGGCTTTCTTT	CASSPQGRFGAFF
-	-	TRBJ2-2	TRBV9	TGTGCCAGCAGCGTAGACAGGGCCCCCCGACCGACCGGGGAGCTGTTTTTT	CASSVDRAPRPTGELFF